The text below deals with one T cell receptor (beta chain). Genomic DNA belonging to each subset was distributed in equal measure over several immunoSEQ plates. Libraries were prepared by immunoSEQ multiplex PCR; TCRdb keeps only in-frame clonotypes and omits some of them. In the table there are roughly 2.4 million clones, around 95% of which are singletons. This entry comes from a study of shared clonotypes between healthy human individuals. Study-wide background: The cohort comprised a couple of women and a few men. Their ages spanned 18 to 49 years. Every donor yielded three CD4 naive, three CD4 memory, two CD8 naive and one CD8 memory plate.

Sequencing input: naive CD4+ T cells sorted from blood. The subset: CD45RA+ positively selected. The sequence was collected from a man aged 18 to 30 in good health.

For the CDR3, the DNA is TGTGCCAGCAGGACTAGCGGAAAAACGGCCGGGGAGCTGTTTTTT. This gives the protein CASRTSGKTAGELFF. V and J are TRBV2 and TRBJ2-2; 9 nucleotides agree with TRBD2. The CDR3 is 15 amino acids. CDR1 SNHLY and CDR2 FYNNEI come from the germline V gene. V shed 6 bases and J 6 bases; nucleotides not matched to a gene: 8. The whole variable domain, remainder taken from reference TRBV2 and TRBJ2-2, is EPEVTQTPSHQVTQMGQEVILRCVPISNHLYFYWYRQILGQKVEFLVSFYNNEISEKSEIFDDQFSVERPDGSNFTLKIRSTKLEDSAMYFCASRTSGKTAGELFFGEGSRLTVL.